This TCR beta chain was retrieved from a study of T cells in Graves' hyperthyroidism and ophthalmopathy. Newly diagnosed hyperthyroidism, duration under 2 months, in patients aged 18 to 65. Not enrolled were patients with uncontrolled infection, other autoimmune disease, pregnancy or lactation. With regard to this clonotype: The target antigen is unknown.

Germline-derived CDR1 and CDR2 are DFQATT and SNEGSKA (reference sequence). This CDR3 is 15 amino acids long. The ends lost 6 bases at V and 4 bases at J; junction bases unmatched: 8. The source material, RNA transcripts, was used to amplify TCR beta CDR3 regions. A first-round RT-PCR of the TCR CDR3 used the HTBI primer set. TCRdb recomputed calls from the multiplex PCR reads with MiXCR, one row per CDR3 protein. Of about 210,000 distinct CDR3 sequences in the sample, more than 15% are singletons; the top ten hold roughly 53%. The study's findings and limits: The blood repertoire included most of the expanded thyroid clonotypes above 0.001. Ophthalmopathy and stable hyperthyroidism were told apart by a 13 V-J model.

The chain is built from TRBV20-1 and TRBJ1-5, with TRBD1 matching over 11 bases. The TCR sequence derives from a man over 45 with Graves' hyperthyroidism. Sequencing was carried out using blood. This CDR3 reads CSAERGTGGNQPQHF. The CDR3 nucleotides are TGCAGTGCGGAAAGAGGGACAGGGGGAAATCAGCCCCAGCATTTT.